A selection of T cell receptor beta chains follows, all from one sample in a study of cytomegalovirus exposure and HLA in healthy donors. Sequencing used immunoSEQ multiplex PCR; TCRdb keeps in-frame clones, though not all of them. The sample lists about 130,000 clones, just under 75% occurring once. Sequencing was performed on PBMCs. These receptors were obtained from a man between 60 and 75 years old in good health and CMV-seropositive. The CDR3 runs from the conserved cysteine through the conserved F or W. D genes are given only for firm matches. The size entry is marked missing in some rows and otherwise reads once, few, many or a size class.

clone size,D gene,V gene,J gene,CDR3 protein,CDR3 DNA
-,TRBD1,TRBV7-3,TRBJ1-1,CASSTRQGTEAFF,TGTGCCAGCAGCACAAGACAGGGGACTGAAGCTTTCTTT
-,-,TRBV21-1,TRBJ2-7,CASSKKTPRSRGGIYEQYF,TGTGCCAGCAGCAAAAAAACACCACGTTCGCGGGGGGGTATCTACGAGCAGTACTTC
-,-,TRBV6-1,TRBJ1-4,CASSTPDSEKLFF,TGTGCCAGCAGTACTCCGGACTCGGAAAAACTGTTTTTT
-,-,TRBV30,TRBJ1-1,CAWSRQANTEAFF,TGTGCCTGGAGTAGGCAGGCAAACACTGAAGCTTTCTTT
few,-,TRBV6-6,TRBJ1-3,CASTRDRTGNTIYF,TGTGCCAGCACCCGAGACAGAACTGGAAACACCATATATTTT
few,-,TRBV7-2,TRBJ1-5,CASSRTRGQPQHF,TGTGCCAGCAGCCGGACACGGGGGCAGCCCCAGCATTTT
-,TRBD1,TRBV4-1,TRBJ1-6,CASSQENRGSYNSPLHF,TGCGCCAGCAGCCAAGAGAACAGGGGTTCCTATAATTCACCCCTCCACTTT
-,-,TRBV29-1,TRBJ2-7,CSVEDSNYEQYF,TGCAGCGTTGAAGATAGCAACTACGAGCAGTACTTC
-,TRBD2,TRBV30,TRBJ2-2,CAWSRGANTGELFF,TGTGCCTGGTCGCGGGGGGCGAACACCGGGGAGCTGTTTTTT
-,TRBD1,TRBV5-6,TRBJ1-2,CASSFGTGIIGYTF,TGTGCCAGCAGCTTTGGGACAGGGATTATTGGCTACACCTTC
once,-,TRBV9,TRBJ1-1,CASSAQVTGTEAFF,TGTGCCAGCAGCGCACAGGTAACAGGCACTGAAGCTTTCTTT
-,-,TRBV5-1,TRBJ2-3,CASSLAGVPDTQYF,TGCGCCAGCAGCTTGGCCGGGGTCCCGGATACGCAGTATTTT
-,TRBD2,TRBV5-5,TRBJ2-4,CASSLVAGGPERYF,TGTGCCAGCAGCTTGGTTGCGGGGGGGCCTGAGAGGTACTTC
-,-,TRBV4-2,TRBJ1-2,CASSQDGLAETNYGYTF,TGTGCCAGCAGCCAAGATGGTTTGGCAGAAACTAACTATGGCTACACCTTC
-,-,TRBV9,TRBJ1-6,CASSVGWQGGNSPLHF,TGTGCCAGCAGCGTAGGTTGGCAGGGCGGTAATTCACCCCTCCACTTT
-,-,TRBV30,TRBJ2-2,CAWGGLNTGELFF,TGTGCCTGGGGGGGCCTGAACACCGGGGAGCTGTTTTTT
few,TRBD2,TRBV5-8,TRBJ2-3,CASSLGLAGGLGDTQYF,TGTGCCAGCAGCTTGGGGCTAGCGGGGGGGCTTGGAGATACGCAGTATTTT
-,TRBD2,TRBV2,TRBJ2-3,CASKSSGITDTQYF,TGTGCCAGCAAGAGTAGCGGGATCACAGATACGCAGTATTTT
once,-,TRBV11-2,TRBJ2-1,CASSWNYGDNEQFF,TGTGCCAGCAGCTGGAACTACGGGGACAATGAGCAGTTCTTC
-,TRBD1,TRBV28,TRBJ1-5,CASSPQGASNQPQHF,TGTGCCAGCAGTCCCCAGGGGGCATCCAATCAGCCCCAGCATTTT
-,TRBD1,TRBV7-6,TRBJ1-2,CASSLDPTGKFSGYTF,TGTGCCAGCAGCTTGGATCCGACAGGGAAATTTAGTGGCTACACCTTC
-,-,TRBV5-1,TRBJ2-1,CASSPGTSYNEQFF,TGCGCCAGCAGCCCCGGGACATCCTACAATGAGCAGTTCTTC